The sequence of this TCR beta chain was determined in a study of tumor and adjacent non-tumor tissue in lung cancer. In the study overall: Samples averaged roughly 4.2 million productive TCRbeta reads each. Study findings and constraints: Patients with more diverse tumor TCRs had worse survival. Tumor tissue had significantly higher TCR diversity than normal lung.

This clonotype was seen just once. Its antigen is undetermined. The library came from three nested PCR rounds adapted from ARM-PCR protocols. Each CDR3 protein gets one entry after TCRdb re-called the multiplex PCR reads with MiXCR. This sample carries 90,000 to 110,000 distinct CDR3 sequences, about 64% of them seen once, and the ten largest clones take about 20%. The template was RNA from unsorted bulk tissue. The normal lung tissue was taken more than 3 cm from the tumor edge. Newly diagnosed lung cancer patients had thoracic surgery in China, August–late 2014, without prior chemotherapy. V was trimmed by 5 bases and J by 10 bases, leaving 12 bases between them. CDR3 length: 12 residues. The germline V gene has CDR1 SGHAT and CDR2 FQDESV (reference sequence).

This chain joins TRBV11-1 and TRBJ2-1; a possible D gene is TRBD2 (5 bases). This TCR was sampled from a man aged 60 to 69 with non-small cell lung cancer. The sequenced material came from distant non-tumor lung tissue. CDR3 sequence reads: CASSSRGREQFF. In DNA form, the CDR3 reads TGTGCCAGCAGCAGTCGGGGTAGAGAGCAGTTCTTC. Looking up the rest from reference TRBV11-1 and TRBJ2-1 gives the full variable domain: EAEVAQSPRYKITEKSQAVAFWCDPISGHATLYWYRQILGQGPELLVQFQDESVVDDSQLPKDRFSAERLKGVDSTLKIQPAELGDSAMYLCASSSRGREQFFGPGTRLTVL.